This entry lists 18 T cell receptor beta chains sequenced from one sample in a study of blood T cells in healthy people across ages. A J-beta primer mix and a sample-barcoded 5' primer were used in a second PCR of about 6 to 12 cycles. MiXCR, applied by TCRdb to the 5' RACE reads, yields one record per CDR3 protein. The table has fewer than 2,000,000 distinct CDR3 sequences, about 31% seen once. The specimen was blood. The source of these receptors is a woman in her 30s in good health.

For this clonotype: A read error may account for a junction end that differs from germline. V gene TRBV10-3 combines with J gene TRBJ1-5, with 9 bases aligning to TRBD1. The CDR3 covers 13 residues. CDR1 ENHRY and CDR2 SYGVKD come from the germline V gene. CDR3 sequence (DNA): TGTGCCGTCAGTGAGGGACAGGGCCAGCCCCAGCATTTT. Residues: CAVSEGQGQPQHF.

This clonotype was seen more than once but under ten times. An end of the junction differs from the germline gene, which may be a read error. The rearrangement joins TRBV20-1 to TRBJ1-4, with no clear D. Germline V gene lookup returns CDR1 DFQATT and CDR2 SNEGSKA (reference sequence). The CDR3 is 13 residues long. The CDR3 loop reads CSASLGRDEKRFF. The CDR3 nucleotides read TGCAGTGCTAGTCTGGGTCGGGATGAAAAACGGTTTTTT.

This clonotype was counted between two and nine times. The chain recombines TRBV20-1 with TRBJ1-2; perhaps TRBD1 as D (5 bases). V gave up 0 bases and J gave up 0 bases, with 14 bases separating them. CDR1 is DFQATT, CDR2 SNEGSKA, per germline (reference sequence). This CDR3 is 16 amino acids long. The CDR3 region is CSARDLQGGSNYGYTF. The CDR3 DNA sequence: TGCAGTGCTAGAGATTTGCAGGGAGGTTCTAACTATGGCTACACCTTC.

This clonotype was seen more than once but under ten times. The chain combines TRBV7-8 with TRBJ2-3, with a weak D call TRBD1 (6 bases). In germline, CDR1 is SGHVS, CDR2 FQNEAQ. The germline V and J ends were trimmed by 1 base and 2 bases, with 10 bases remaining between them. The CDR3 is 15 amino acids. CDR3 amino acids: CASSLVGDNTDTQYF. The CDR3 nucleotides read TGTGCCAGCAGCTTAGTGGGGGACAACACAGATACGCAGTATTTT. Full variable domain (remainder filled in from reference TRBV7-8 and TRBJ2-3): GAGVSQSPRYKVAKRGQDVALRCDPISGHVSLFWYQQALGQGPEFLTYFQNEAQLDKSGLPSDRFFAERPEGSVSTLKIQRTQQEDSAVYLCASSLVGDNTDTQYFGPGTRLTVL.

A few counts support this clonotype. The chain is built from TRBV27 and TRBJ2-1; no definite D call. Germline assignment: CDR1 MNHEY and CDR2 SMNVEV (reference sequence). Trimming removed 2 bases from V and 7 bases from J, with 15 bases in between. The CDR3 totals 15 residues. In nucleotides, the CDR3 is TGTGCCAGCAGTTTAGGGCAGGCTTTTTTGAATGAGCAGTTCTTC. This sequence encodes CASSLGQAFLNEQFF.

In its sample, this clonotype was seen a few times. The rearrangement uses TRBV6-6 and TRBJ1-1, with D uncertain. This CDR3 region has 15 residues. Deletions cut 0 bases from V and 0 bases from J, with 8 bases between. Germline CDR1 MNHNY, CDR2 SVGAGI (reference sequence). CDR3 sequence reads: CASSYSEIMNTEAFF. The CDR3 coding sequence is TGTGCCAGCAGTTACTCAGAGATTATGAACACTGAAGCTTTCTTT.

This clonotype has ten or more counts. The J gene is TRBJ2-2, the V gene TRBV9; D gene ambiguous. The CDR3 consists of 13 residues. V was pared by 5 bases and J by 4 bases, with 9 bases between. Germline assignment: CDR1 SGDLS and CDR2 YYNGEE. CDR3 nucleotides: TGTGCCAGCAGTGTAACGGGCACCGGGGAGCTGTTTTTT. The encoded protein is CASSVTGTGELFF.

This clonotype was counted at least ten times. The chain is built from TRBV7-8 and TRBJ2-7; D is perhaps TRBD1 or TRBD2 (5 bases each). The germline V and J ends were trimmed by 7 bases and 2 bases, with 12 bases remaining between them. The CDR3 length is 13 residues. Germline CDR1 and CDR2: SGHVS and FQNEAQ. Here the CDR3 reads CASTLGDPYEQYF. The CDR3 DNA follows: TGTGCCAGCACGCTGGGGGACCCCTACGAGCAGTACTTC.

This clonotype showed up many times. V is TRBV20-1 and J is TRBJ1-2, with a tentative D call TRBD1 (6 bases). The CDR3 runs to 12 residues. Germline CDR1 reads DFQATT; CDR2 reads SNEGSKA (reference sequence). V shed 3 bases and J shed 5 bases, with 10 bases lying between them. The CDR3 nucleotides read TGCAGTGCTAGGGACAGCCTATATGGCTACACCTTC. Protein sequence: CSARDSLYGYTF.

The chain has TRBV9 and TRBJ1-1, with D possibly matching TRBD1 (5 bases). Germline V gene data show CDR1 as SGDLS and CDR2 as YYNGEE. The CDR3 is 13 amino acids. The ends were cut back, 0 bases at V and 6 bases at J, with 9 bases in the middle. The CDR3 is CASSVGGGAEAFF. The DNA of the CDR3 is TGTGCCAGCAGCGTAGGCGGGGGTGCTGAAGCTTTCTTT.

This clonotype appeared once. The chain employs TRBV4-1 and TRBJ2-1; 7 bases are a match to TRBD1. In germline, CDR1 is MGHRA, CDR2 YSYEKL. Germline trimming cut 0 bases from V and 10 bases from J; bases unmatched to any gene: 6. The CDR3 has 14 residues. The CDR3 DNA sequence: TGCGCCAGCAGCCAAGACCTGACAGGGAGCGAGCAGTTCTTC. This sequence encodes CASSQDLTGSEQFF.

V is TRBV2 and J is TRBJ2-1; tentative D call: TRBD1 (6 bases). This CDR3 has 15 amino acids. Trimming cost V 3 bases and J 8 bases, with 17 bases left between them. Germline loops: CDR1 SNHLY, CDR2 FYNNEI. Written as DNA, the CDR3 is TGTGCCAGCAGTGATCCGACAGGAACCATGTATGAGCAGTTCTTC. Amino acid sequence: CASSDPTGTMYEQFF.

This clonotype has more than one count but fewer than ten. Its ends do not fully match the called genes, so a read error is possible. CDR3 coding DNA: TGTGCCGGCAGTGAAAGCGGATCAGATACGCAGTATTTT. Its protein is CAGSESGSDTQYF. The V and J genes are TRBV25-1 and TRBJ2-3, with a tentative D call TRBD2 (5 bases). The V gene's germline CDR1 is MGHDK and CDR2 SYGVNS. This CDR3 is 13 amino acids long.

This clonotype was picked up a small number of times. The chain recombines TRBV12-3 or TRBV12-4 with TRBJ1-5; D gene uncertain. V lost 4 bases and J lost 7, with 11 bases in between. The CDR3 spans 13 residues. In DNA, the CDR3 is TGTGCCAGCAGTTCGACTGGGCAACAGCCCCAGCATTTT. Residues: CASSSTGQQPQHF.

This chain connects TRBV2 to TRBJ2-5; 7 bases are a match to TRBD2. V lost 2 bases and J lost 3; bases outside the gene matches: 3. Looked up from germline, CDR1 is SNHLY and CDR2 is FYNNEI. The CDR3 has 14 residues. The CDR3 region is CASSEFAGEETQYF. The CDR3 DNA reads TGTGCCAGCAGTGAATTCGCGGGAGAAGAGACCCAGTACTTC. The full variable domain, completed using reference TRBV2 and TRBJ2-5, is EPEVTQTPSHQVTQMGQEVILRCVPISNHLYFYWYRQILGQKVEFLVSFYNNEISEKSEIFDDQFSVERPDGSNFTLKIRSTKLEDSAMYFCASSEFAGEETQYFGPGTRLLVL.

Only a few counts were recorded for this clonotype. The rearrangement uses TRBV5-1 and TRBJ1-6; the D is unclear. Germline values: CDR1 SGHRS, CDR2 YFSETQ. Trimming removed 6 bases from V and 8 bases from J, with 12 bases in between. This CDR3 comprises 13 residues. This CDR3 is CASKEAGDSPLHF. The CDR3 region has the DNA TGCGCCAGCAAGGAGGCAGGAGATTCACCCCTCCACTTT.

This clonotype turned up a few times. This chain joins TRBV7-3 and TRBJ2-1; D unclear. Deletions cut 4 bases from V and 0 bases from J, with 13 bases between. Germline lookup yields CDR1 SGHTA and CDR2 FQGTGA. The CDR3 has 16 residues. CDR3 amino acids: CASSSMAPSSYNEQFF. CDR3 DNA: TGTGCCAGCAGCTCGATGGCCCCGAGCTCCTACAATGAGCAGTTCTTC.

CDR3 bases: TGTGCCAGCAGTTTATCCAAACGGGACAGTCGGCGGTCCTACGAGCAGTACTTC. It yields the protein CASSLSKRDSRRSYEQYF. The J gene is TRBJ2-7, the V gene TRBV27; 7 nucleotides match TRBD1. The V gene end was trimmed by 0 bases and the J gene end by 1 base; junction bases not matched to a gene: 12. There are 18 residues in the CDR3. Germline assignment: CDR1 MNHEY and CDR2 SMNVEV (reference sequence).